This T cell receptor (beta chain) was observed in a study of blood T cell repertoires in COVID-19. Background on the study: Sources were T cells, B-cell-depleted T cells, or PBMCs; the material itself was cDNA or gDNA.

Produced via immunoSEQ multiplex PCR; TCRdb's table is partial and in-frame only. The table records some 300,000 clones, roughly 86% of them present only once. The germline V gene has CDR1 LGHDT and CDR2 YNNKEL (reference sequence). The CDR3 has 15 amino acids. V gave up 4 bases and J gave up 6 bases; unmatched junction bases: 8. This chain uses TRBV3-1 (or the pseudogene TRBV3-2) with TRBJ2-1; 8 bases agree with TRBD2. This TCR was sampled from a woman younger than 45 with COVID-19, enrolled during active disease. The specimen was peripheral blood. The CDR3 region is CASSRGGGPVNEQFF. The CDR3 DNA follows: TGTGCCAGCAGCCGGGGCGGGGGGCCCGTCAATGAGCAGTTCTTC.